This T cell receptor (beta chain) was retrieved from a study of blood T cell repertoires in COVID-19. About the study: From the United States, Italy and Spain came samples of acute and convalescent COVID-19. Sample material is recorded as cDNA or gDNA derived from T cells, B-cell-depleted T cells, or PBMCs.

The CDR3 is made up of 13 amino acids. Germline-derived CDR1 and CDR2 are LNHDA and SQIVND (reference sequence). With 2 bases removed from V and 1 base from J, the gap between germline ends came to 4 bases. Per the original methods: Quantification of nucleated cells was approximated via reference gene primer amplification. Repertoires were generated with immunoSEQ multiplex PCR, while TCRdb's copy carries only in-frame clones and drops some. The V and J calls and clone size come from that table; D and trimming were worked out from the DNA. The sample shows approximately 75,000 clones, 80% to 90% of them seen only once.

This sequence originates from a woman in her forties or fifties with acute or convalescent COVID-19. The chain recombines TRBV19 with TRBJ2-3; no firm D call. Sequenced: peripheral blood. CDR3 sequence reads: CASSITGTDTQYF. The DNA for the CDR3 is TGTGCCAGTAGTATAACGGGCACAGATACGCAGTATTTT.